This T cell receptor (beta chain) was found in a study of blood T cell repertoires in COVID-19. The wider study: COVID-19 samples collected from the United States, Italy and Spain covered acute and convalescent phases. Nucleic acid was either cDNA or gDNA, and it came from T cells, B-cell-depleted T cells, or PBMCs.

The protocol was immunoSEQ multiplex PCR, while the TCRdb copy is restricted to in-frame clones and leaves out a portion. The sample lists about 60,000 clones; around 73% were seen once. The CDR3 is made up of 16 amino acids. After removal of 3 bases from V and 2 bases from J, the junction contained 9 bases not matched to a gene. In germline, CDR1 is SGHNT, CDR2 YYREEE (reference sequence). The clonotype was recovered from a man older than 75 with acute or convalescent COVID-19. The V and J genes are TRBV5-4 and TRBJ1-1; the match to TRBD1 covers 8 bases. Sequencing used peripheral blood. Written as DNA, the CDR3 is TGTGCCAGCAGCTCTGCATTCGGACAGGGAAACACTGAAGCTTTCTTT. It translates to CASSSAFGQGNTEAFF.